The 27 T cell receptor beta chains below were found in one sample sequenced in a study of blood T cell repertoires in COVID-19. Method: immunoSEQ multiplex PCR; TCRdb's copy keeps in-frame clones and lacks some. The data contain roughly 190,000 clones, more than 75% of them seen just once; the ten biggest clones take up around 8.9%. The sequencing input was peripheral blood. The receptors come from a woman aged 45-60 years with active or convalescent COVID-19.

This sequence joins TRBV3-1 (or the pseudogene TRBV3-2) and TRBJ1-4, with D possibly TRBD1 on 5 matching bases. Germline CDR1 and CDR2: LGHDT and YNNKEL (reference sequence). The CDR3 is 14 amino acids. V was shortened by 4 bases and J by 6 bases, with 12 bases between the two germline ends. The CDR3 spells CASSRQGTDEKLFF. Written as DNA, the CDR3 is TGTGCCAGCAGCCGACAAGGGACTGATGAAAAACTGTTTTTT.

In its sample, this clone was seen a few times. The V and J genes are TRBV6-6 and TRBJ2-1, with D perhaps matching TRBD2 (6 bases). The CDR3 covers 16 residues. Germline lookup yields CDR1 MNHNY and CDR2 SVGAGI (reference sequence). V dropped 4 bases and J dropped 3 bases, with 16 bases sitting between them. In DNA, the CDR3 is TGTGCCAGCAGTTGGGGTTCGAGCGGGTACTACAATGAGCAGTTCTTC. It translates to CASSWGSSGYYNEQFF.

The table lists this clone with a count of one. The V call is TRBV6-4, the J call TRBJ1-5; D is unresolved. The CDR3 has 13 residues. CDR1 and CDR2 (germline): MRHNA, SNTAGT. The ends were cut back, 5 bases at V and 7 bases at J, with 12 bases in the middle. The CDR3 sequence is CASSTNGGQPQHF. Written as DNA, the CDR3 is TGTGCCAGCAGTACGAACGGAGGGCAGCCCCAGCATTTT.

The genes are TRBV5-5 and TRBJ1-5, with 8 bases aligning to TRBD1. The junction had 7 bases not matched to a gene; V was cut back by 2 bases and J by 3 bases. The germline V gene has CDR1 SGHKS and CDR2 YYEKEE (reference sequence). The CDR3 length is 16 residues. In nucleotides, the CDR3 is TGTGCCAGCAGCTTACAGGGGGTTATTGACAATCAGCCCCAGCATTTT. Encoded protein: CASSLQGVIDNQPQHF. Together with reference TRBV5-5 and TRBJ1-5, the CDR3 gives the full variable domain: DAGVTQSPTHLIKTRGQQVTLRCSPISGHKSVSWYQQVLGQGPQFIFQYYEKEERGRGNFPDRFSARQFPNYSSELNVNALLLGDSALYLCASSLQGVIDNQPQHFGDGTRLSIL.

This chain connects TRBV5-1 to TRBJ1-1, with a tentative D call TRBD1 (6 bases). This CDR3 spans 14 amino acids. Germline CDR1 reads SGHRS; CDR2 reads YFSETQ. The germline V and J ends were trimmed by 1 base and 8 bases, with 15 bases remaining between them. The CDR3 here is CASSLLGASREAFF. For the CDR3, the DNA is TGCGCCAGCAGCTTGCTGGGGGCAAGTCGCGAAGCTTTCTTT.

The chain is built from TRBV5-1 and TRBJ1-4; D not resolved. Germline V lookup: CDR1 SGHRS, CDR2 YFSETQ. Trimming removed 2 bases from V and 4 bases from J, with 12 bases in between. This CDR3 has 15 amino acids. The CDR3 here is CASSFAGGNNEKLFF. The CDR3, as DNA: TGCGCCAGCAGCTTTGCCGGCGGGAATAATGAAAAACTGTTTTTT. Variable domain in full (rest from reference TRBV5-1 and TRBJ1-4): KAGVTQTPRYLIKTRGQQVTLSCSPISGHRSVSWYQQTPGQGLQFLFEYFSETQRNKGNFPGRFSGRQFSNSRSEMNVSTLELGDSALYLCASSFAGGNNEKLFFGSGTQLSVL.

J is TRBJ1-3 and V is TRBV5-4, with D unresolved. Germline CDR1 is SGHNT and CDR2 is YYREEE (reference sequence). V lost 2 bases, J lost 7 bases, and 13 bases lay in between. The CDR3 spans 14 residues. The CDR3 DNA follows: TGTGCCAGCAGCTTCAGGCGAGTCTGGAACACCATATATTTT. Translating it yields CASSFRRVWNTIYF. Based on the CDR3 plus reference TRBV5-4 and TRBJ1-3, the full variable domain is ETGVTQSPTHLIKTRGQQVTLRCSSQSGHNTVSWYQQALGQGPQFIFQYYREEENGRGNFPPRFSGLQFPNYSSELNVNALELDDSALYLCASSFRRVWNTIYFGEGSWLTVV.

CDR3 bases: TGTGCCAGTAGTATTCGCCCCGGGACAGGGATCTACGAGCAGTACTTC. It specifies CASSIRPGTGIYEQYF. The genes are TRBV19 and TRBJ2-7, with 9 bases that match TRBD1. The trim removed 3 bases at V and 3 bases at J, leaving 9 bases unmatched. The CDR3 has 16 residues. The V gene's germline CDR1 is LNHDA and CDR2 SQIVND (reference sequence).

The rearrangement uses TRBV5-6 and TRBJ1-4; weak D call: TRBD1 (6 bases). V was clipped by 1 base and J by 8 bases, with 15 bases between them. The CDR3 length is 15 residues. Germline CDR1 reads SGHDT; CDR2 reads YYEEEE. Here the CDR3 reads CASSLTGKGKEKLFF. DNA of the CDR3: TGTGCCAGCAGCTTGACAGGGAAAGGAAAAGAAAAACTGTTTTTT.

The rearrangement uses TRBV6-5 and TRBJ1-2; 7 nucleotides align to TRBD1. CDR1 is MNHEY, CDR2 SVGAGI, per germline. This CDR3 spans 15 amino acids. V shed 5 bases, J shed 4 bases, and the junction held 10 bases outside the gene matches. As DNA, the CDR3 is TGTGCCAGCAGTACGCCCAGGGGGTACGGCTATGGCTACACCTTC. This codes for CASSTPRGYGYGYTF.

The chain combines TRBV4-3 with TRBJ2-1, with 8 bases that match TRBD1. CDR3 length: 17 amino acids. The germline CDR1 and CDR2 sequences are LGHNA and YSLEER. V lost 4 bases, J lost 3 bases, and 11 bases stayed unmatched. The DNA of the CDR3 is TGCGCCAGCAGCCGGTCCCGGGGGACAGGTGACTACAATGAGCAGTTCTTC. Its protein is CASSRSRGTGDYNEQFF.

The gene calls are TRBV6-5 and TRBJ2-1; possible D gene TRBD2, 5 bases. The V gene's germline CDR1 is MNHEY and CDR2 SVGAGI. The CDR3 length is 14 residues. V shed 5 bases and J shed 8 bases, with 16 bases lying between them. CDR3 residues: CASSPGLIVDEQFF. The CDR3 DNA sequence: TGTGCCAGCAGTCCCGGACTTATAGTGGATGAGCAGTTCTTC.

This clone was picked up one time. This chain links TRBV5-1 with TRBJ1-3; a weak D match, TRBD1 (5 bases). Trimming shortened V by 4 bases and J by 0 bases, and 8 bases separated the two germline ends. Germline V gives CDR1 SGHRS, CDR2 YFSETQ. The CDR3 sequence is 14 residues long. The CDR3 bases are TGCGCCAGCAGCCCACAGGTCTCTGGAAACACCATATATTTT. It encodes CASSPQVSGNTIYF.

The CDR3 spells CASSLGTPRGNQPQHF. CDR3 coding DNA: TGTGCCAGCAGCTTGGGGACCCCGAGGGGCAATCAGCCCCAGCATTTT. V usage is TRBV5-5 and J usage is TRBJ1-5; D not certain. Germline-derived CDR1 and CDR2 are SGHKS and YYEKEE (reference sequence). This CDR3 comprises 16 residues. V gave up 0 bases and J gave up 2 bases, with 12 bases separating them.

V is TRBV9 and J is TRBJ2-1; D not resolved. The germline CDR1 and CDR2 sequences are SGDLS and YYNGEE. The CDR3 extends over 13 amino acids. Deletions cut 2 bases from V and 4 bases from J, with 7 bases between. CDR3 coding DNA: TGTGCCAGCAGCGTTACCCAGTACAATGAGCAGTTCTTC. Translated: CASSVTQYNEQFF.

This chain uses TRBV6-2 or TRBV6-3 with TRBJ2-7, with 11 bases identical to TRBD1. With V trimmed by 6 bases and J by 7 bases, 14 bases remained unmatched. The CDR3 length is 16 residues. The germline V gene has CDR1 MNHEY and CDR2 SVGEGT. DNA of the CDR3: TGTGCCAGCAGCCGAAGGACAGGGGGCGCTTCGGGGGAGCAGTACTTC. Its translation is CASSRRTGGASGEQYF.

DNA of the CDR3: TGCAGCGTGTATATTGATACGCAGTATTTT. This encodes CSVYIDTQYF. The chain combines TRBV29-1 with TRBJ2-3; D unresolved. The germline V gene has CDR1 SQVTM and CDR2 ANQGSEA. The CDR3 contains 10 residues. V was trimmed by 6 bases and J by 6 bases, leaving 7 bases between them.

This chain uses TRBV4-2 with TRBJ2-3; 11 bases line up with TRBD2. Germline-derived CDR1 and CDR2 are LGHNA and YNFKEQ. The CDR3 is made up of 15 amino acids. Germline trimming cut 5 bases from V and 2 bases from J; bases unmatched to any gene: 3. CDR3 protein: CASSSLAGDTDTQYF. The CDR3 DNA is TGTGCCAGCAGCTCACTAGCGGGGGACACAGATACGCAGTATTTT.

This clone was detected once. The V and J genes are TRBV2 and TRBJ1-2; possibly TRBD1 for D (6 bases). Germline assignment: CDR1 SNHLY and CDR2 FYNNEI. CDR3 length: 13 residues. Deletions cut 5 bases from V and 8 bases from J, with 15 bases between. CDR3 coding DNA: TGTGCCAGCAGTTACAGGGAGCGCTCCGGCTACACCTTC. It codes for CASSYRERSGYTF.

V and J are TRBV19 and TRBJ1-2, with 9 nucleotides matching TRBD1. This CDR3 contains 15 residues. Germline lookup yields CDR1 LNHDA and CDR2 SQIVND (reference sequence). Germline trimming cut 5 bases from V and 1 base from J; bases unmatched to any gene: 5. CDR3 in amino acids: CASSPRTGDNYGYTF. Written as DNA, the CDR3 is TGTGCCAGTAGTCCACGGACAGGGGATAACTATGGCTACACCTTC.

The J gene is TRBJ1-2, the V gene TRBV6-2 or TRBV6-3; TRBD1 agrees at 7 bases. The CDR3 is made up of 13 amino acids. Germline values: CDR1 MNHEY, CDR2 SVGEGT. Trimming removed 5 bases from V and 8 bases from J; junction bases left unmatched: 8. In nucleotides, the CDR3 is TGTGCCAGCAGTACCAAGGACAGGCGAGGCTACACCTTC. Encoded protein: CASSTKDRRGYTF.

About this clone itself: Different DNA sequences within this sample yield the same CDR3. DNA of the CDR3: TGTGCCAGCAGTTTATCGCGGGGAGACAGGGGCTATTCACCCCTCCACTTT. Translated: CASSLSRGDRGYSPLHF. This chain uses TRBV27 with TRBJ1-6, with TRBD1 matching over 8 bases. Germline CDR1 and CDR2: MNHEY and SMNVEV (reference sequence). V lost 0 bases to trimming and J lost 8 bases; unmatched junction nucleotides: 9. The CDR3 is made up of 17 amino acids.

The J gene is TRBJ2-2, the V gene TRBV7-3; D possibly corresponds to TRBD1 (6 bases). Germline assignment: CDR1 SGHTA and CDR2 FQGTGA. Trimming took off 2 bases at V and 3 bases at J, with 10 bases between the two ends. The CDR3 loop spans 15 amino acids. CDR3 coding DNA: TGTGCCAGCAGCTTAGAACAGGGTGACACCGGGGAGCTGTTTTTT. It translates to CASSLEQGDTGELFF.

This chain joins TRBV21-1 and TRBJ2-2; the DNA was not compared with TRBD2, the D call given in the table. TRBV21-1 is an annotated pseudogene. This CDR3 is 13 amino acids long. CDR3 DNA: TGTGCCAGCAGCAAATCTACTCCCGGGGAGCTGTTTTTT. It specifies CASSKSTPGELFF.

The rearrangement uses TRBV5-5 and TRBJ2-3; 7 positions agree with TRBD2. Trimming cost V 7 bases and J 2 bases; bases outside gene matches: 10. The CDR3 sequence is 15 residues long. In germline, CDR1 is SGHKS, CDR2 YYEKEE (reference sequence). CDR3 in DNA: TGTGCCAGCGGAAGGCTAGCGGAGACCACAGATACGCAGTATTTT. Its protein product is CASGRLAETTDTQYF. Filled out from reference TRBV5-5 and TRBJ2-3, the complete variable domain reads DAGVTQSPTHLIKTRGQQVTLRCSPISGHKSVSWYQQVLGQGPQFIFQYYEKEERGRGNFPDRFSARQFPNYSSELNVNALLLGDSALYLCASGRLAETTDTQYFGPGTRLTVL.

The V call is TRBV29-1, the J call TRBJ2-1; 7 bases agree with TRBD2. The CDR3 has 16 amino acids. Germline V gene sequence: CDR1 SQVTM, CDR2 ANQGSEA. With V trimmed by 3 bases and J by 0 bases, 8 bases remained unmatched. The DNA of the CDR3 is TGCAGCGTTGAGGGGCTAGCGGACCGCTCCTACAATGAGCAGTTCTTC. Translation: CSVEGLADRSYNEQFF.

The chain carries TRBV28 and TRBJ1-4; tentative D call: TRBD1 (5 bases). CDR3 size: 12 residues. Germline CDR1 is MDHEN and CDR2 is SYDVKM. Trimming left V 6 bases short and J 5 bases short, with 7 bases between. The chain's CDR3 is CASRQANEKLFF. CDR3 coding DNA: TGTGCCAGCAGACAGGCCAATGAAAAACTGTTTTTT.